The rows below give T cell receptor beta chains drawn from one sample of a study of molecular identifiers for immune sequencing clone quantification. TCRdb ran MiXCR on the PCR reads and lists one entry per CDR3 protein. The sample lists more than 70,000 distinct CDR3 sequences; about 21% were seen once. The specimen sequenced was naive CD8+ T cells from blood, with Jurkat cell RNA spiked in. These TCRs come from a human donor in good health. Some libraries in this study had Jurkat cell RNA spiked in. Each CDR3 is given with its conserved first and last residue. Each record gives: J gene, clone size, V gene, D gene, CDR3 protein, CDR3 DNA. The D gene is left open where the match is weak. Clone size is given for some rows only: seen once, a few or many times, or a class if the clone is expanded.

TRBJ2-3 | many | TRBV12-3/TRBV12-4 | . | CASSSGHRTDTQYF | TGTGCCAGCAGTTCAGGACACCGCACAGATACGCAGTATTTT
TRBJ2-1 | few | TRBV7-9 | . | CASSSLANIGWNEQFF | TGTGCCAGCAGCTCCCTAGCGAATATTGGATGGAATGAGCAGTTCTTC
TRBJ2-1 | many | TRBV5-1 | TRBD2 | CASSPGGVSYNEQFF | TGCGCCAGCAGCCCCGGGGGGGTCTCCTACAATGAGCAGTTCTTC
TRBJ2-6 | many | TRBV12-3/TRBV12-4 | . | CASCLSGANVLTF | TGTGCCAGCTGCCTGTCTGGGGCCAACGTCCTGACTTTC
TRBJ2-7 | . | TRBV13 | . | CASSLRIASGTLTYEQYF | TGTGCCAGCAGCTTACGTATCGCGTCGGGGACTCTAACCTACGAGCAGTACTTC
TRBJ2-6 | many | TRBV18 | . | CASPTGGANVLTF | TGTGCCAGCCCCACCGGGGGGGCCAACGTCCTGACTTTC
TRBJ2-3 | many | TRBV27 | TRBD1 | CASSPINRGRNAVSDTQYF | TGTGCCAGCAGTCCCATAAACAGGGGGCGCAACGCGGTGTCAGATACGCAGTATTTT
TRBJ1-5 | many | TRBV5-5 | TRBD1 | CASSYGTGPQPQHF | TGTGCCAGCAGCTACGGGACAGGTCCTCAGCCCCAGCATTTT
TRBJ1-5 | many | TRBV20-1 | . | CSALAGIEGNQPQHF | TGCAGTGCCCTTGCGGGAATAGAAGGCAATCAGCCCCAGCATTTT
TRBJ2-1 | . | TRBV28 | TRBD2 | CASSFRGGLAGRQFF | TGTGCCAGCAGTTTCCGGGGAGGACTAGCGGGGCGGCAGTTCTTC
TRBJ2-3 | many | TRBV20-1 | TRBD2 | CSAAGLAGITDTQYF | TGCAGTGCTGCCGGACTAGCGGGGATCACAGATACGCAGTATTTT
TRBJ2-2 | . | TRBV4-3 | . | CASSQDRGSGELFF | TGCGCCAGCAGCCAAGATAGAGGGAGCGGGGAGCTGTTTTTT
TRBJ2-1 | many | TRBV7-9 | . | CASSSQRGARGNEQFF | TGTGCCAGCAGCTCCCAACGGGGGGCCAGGGGAAATGAGCAGTTCTTC
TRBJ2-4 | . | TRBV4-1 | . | CASSQEPSLAKNIQYF | TGCGCCAGCAGCCAAGAACCTAGCCTAGCCAAAAACATTCAGTACTTC
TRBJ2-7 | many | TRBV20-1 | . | CSAREGGGGVEQYF | TGCAGTGCTAGAGAGGGAGGGGGAGGAGTCGAGCAGTACTTC
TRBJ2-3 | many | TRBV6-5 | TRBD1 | CASSYGTGGATDTQYF | TGTGCCAGCAGCTACGGGACAGGGGGCGCGACAGATACGCAGTATTTT
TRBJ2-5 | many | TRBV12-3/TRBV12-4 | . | CASSPQPETQYF | TGTGCCAGCAGCCCGCAGCCGGAGACCCAGTACTTC
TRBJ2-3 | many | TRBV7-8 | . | CASSSLSGGHTDTQYF | TGTGCCAGCAGCTCCCTTTCGGGGGGCCACACAGATACGCAGTATTTT
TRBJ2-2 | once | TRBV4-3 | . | CASSQGTVTGELFF | TGCGCCAGCAGCCAAGGTACTGTCACCGGGGAGCTGTTTTTT
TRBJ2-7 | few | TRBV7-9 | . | CASSFVGDREQYF | TGTGCCAGCAGCTTCGTGGGGGATCGCGAGCAGTACTTC
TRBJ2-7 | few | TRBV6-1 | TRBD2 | CASTLSGDAYEQYF | TGTGCCAGCACCCTTAGCGGGGATGCCTACGAGCAGTACTTC
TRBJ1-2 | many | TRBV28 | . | CASTKDNYGYTF | TGTGCCAGCACCAAGGACAACTATGGCTACACCTTC
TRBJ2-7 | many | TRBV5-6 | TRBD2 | CASSLIERDAYEQYF | TGTGCCAGCAGCTTGATCGAGCGGGATGCTTACGAGCAGTACTTC
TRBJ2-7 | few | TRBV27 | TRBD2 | CASSGGTSGGGSRYEQYF | TGTGCCAGCAGTGGGGGGACTAGCGGGGGGGGTTCCCGCTACGAGCAGTACTTC
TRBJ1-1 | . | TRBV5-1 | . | CASSLDYLRGRAEAFF | TGCGCCAGCAGCTTGGATTACCTCAGGGGAAGGGCTGAAGCTTTCTTT
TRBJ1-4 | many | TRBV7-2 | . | CASSHSLDEKLFF | TGTGCCAGCAGCCATTCTCTCGACGAAAAACTGTTTTTT
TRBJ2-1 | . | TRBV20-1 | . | CSARDTGFSSYNEQFF | TGCAGTGCTAGAGATACGGGATTCAGCTCCTACAATGAGCAGTTCTTC
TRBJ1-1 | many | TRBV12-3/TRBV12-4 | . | CASSPFDTEAFF | TGTGCCAGCAGCCCCTTTGACACTGAAGCTTTCTTT
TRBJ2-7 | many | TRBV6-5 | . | CASSYGGMGYSYEQYF | TGTGCCAGCAGTTACGGTGGTATGGGGTACTCCTACGAGCAGTACTTC
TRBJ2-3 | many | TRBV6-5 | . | CASSYRVEDTQYF | TGTGCCAGCAGTTACCGAGTCGAAGATACGCAGTATTTT
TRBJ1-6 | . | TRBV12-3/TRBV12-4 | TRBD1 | CASKEQGAMNSPLHF | TGTGCCAGCAAGGAACAGGGGGCTATGAATTCACCCCTCCACTTT
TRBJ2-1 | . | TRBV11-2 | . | CASSLEDGSSYNEQFF | TGTGCCAGCAGCTTAGAGGACGGGAGTTCCTACAATGAGCAGTTCTTC
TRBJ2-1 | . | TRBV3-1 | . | CASSQDSESSYNEQFF | TGTGCCAGCAGCCAGGATAGCGAGAGCTCCTACAATGAGCAGTTCTTC
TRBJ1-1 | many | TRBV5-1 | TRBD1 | CASSWADRGDEAFF | TGCGCCAGCAGCTGGGCGGACAGGGGAGATGAAGCTTTCTTT
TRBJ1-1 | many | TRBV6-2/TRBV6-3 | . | CASRLGVGGTEAFF | TGTGCCAGCAGACTAGGCGTGGGGGGCACTGAAGCTTTCTTT
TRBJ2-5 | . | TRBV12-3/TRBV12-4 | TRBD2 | CASSLLGGGGEKETQYF | TGTGCCAGCAGCCTTTTGGGCGGGGGGGGAGAAAAAGAGACCCAGTACTTC
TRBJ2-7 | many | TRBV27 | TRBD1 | CASSLSGDRYYEQYF | TGTGCCAGCAGTTTATCGGGGGACAGGTACTACGAGCAGTACTTC
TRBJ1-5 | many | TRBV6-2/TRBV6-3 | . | CASRQGQGSNQPQHF | TGTGCCAGCAGGCAAGGACAAGGTAGCAATCAGCCCCAGCATTTT
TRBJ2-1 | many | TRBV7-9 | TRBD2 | CASSLKGLAGGYGEQFF | TGTGCCAGCAGCTTAAAAGGACTAGCGGGAGGGTACGGTGAGCAGTTCTTC
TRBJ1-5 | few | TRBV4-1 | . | CASGQGGGQPQHF | TGCGCCAGCGGGCAGGGCGGGGGTCAGCCCCAGCATTTT
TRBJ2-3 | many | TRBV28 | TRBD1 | CASSLDRVSLTDTQYF | TGTGCCAGCAGTCTCGACAGGGTCTCCCTCACAGATACGCAGTATTTT
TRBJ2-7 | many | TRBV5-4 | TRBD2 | CASSRDYFYEQYF | TGTGCCAGCAGCCGGGACTATTTCTACGAGCAGTACTTC
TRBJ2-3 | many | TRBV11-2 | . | CASSLGFSGADTQYF | TGTGCCAGCAGCTTAGGGTTTAGCGGAGCAGATACGCAGTATTTT
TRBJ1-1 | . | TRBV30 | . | CAWTDPSNTEAFF | TGTGCCTGGACAGATCCTTCGAACACTGAAGCTTTCTTT
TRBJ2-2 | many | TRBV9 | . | CASSQPVGGNTGELFF | TGTGCCAGCAGCCAACCCGTGGGAGGGAACACCGGGGAGCTGTTTTTT